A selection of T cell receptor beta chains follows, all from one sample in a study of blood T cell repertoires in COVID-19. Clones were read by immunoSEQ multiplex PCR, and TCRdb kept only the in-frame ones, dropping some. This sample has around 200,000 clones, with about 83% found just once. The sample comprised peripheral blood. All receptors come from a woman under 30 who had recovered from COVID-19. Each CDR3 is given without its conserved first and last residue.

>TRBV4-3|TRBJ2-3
ASSQTGDRDMTDTQY
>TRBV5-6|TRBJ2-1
ASSGSSWSSYNEQF
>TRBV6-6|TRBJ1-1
ASTEQENTEAF
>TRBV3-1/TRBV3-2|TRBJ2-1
ASSQGTGGGWNEQF
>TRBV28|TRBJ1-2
ASHKTLGQGGNYGYT
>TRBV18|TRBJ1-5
ASPDRASNQPQH
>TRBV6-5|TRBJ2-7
ASSFRRGEQY
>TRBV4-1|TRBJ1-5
ASSQEKGDSYQPQH
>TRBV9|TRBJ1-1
ASSVQGMGTEAF
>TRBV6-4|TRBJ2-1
ASSDSGTGGDEQF
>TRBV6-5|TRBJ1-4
ASSDRSRVEKLF
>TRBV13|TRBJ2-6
ASSLNWGVSGANVLT
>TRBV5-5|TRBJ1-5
ASSLFADSNQPQH
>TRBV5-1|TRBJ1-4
ASSLEGSGEKLF
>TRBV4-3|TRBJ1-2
ASSQALEPTYGYT
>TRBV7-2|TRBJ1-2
ASSNPGGDYGYT
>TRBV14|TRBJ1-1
ASSRYRTGTFEAF
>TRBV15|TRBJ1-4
ATSRDPRFEDEKLF
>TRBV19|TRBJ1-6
ASSRQGSYNSPLH
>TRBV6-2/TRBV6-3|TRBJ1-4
ASSYLTVPNTRNEKLF
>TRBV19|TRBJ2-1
ASHPQSSGYNEQF
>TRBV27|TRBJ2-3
ASSLGGPDTQY
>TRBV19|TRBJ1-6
ASSIGDVGNSPLH
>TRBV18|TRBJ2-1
ASSPGSGPYNEQF
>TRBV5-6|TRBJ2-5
ASSFLSGETQY
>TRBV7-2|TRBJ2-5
ASSPYLQETQY
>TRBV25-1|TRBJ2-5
ASSEEAGMIQETQY
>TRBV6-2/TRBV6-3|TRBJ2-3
ASSSSSFGVTQY
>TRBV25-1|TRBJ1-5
ASSAEEYQPQH
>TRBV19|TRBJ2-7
ASSSRTGLNGEQY
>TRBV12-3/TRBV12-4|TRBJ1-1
ASSLQGSPEAF
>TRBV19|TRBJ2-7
ASSMVHFYEQY
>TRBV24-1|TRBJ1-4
ATSDPTGTGDEKLF
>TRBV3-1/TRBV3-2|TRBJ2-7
ASSQEQGPYEQY
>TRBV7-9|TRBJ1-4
ASSLDSGGGEKLF
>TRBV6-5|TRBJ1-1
ASSYRGQGNTEAF
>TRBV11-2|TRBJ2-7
ASSLTTGTESYEQY
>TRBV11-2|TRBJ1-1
ASSLEGSRNTEAF
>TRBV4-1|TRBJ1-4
ASSPIGTGSEKLF
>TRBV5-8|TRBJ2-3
ASSFGTSGTDTQY
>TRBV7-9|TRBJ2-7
ASTTGTGLAKFEQY
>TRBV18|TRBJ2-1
ASSVQGNEQF
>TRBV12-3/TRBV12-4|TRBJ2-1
ASSSRQEQF
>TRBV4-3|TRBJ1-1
ASSQEGQGNTEAF
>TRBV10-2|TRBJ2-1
ASSEFRDNEQF
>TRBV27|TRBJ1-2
ASSLTGGAGGYT
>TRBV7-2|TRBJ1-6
ASSQPDADRGLYSPLH